This TCR beta chain was profiled in a study of neurological immune-mediated disorders. The sample holds many counts of this clonotype. TCRdb re-called the 5' RACE reads through MiXCR, storing one row per CDR3 protein. Seen here are around 41,000 distinct CDR3 sequences, around 13% observed once, and the top ten hold roughly 3.5%. Sorted libraries were derived from 1 million CD4+ or CD8+ T cells. Trimming removed 7 bases from V and 10 bases from J; junction bases left unmatched: 5. Germline-derived CDR1 and CDR2 are MNHEY and SVGEGT. The CDR3 loop spans 11 amino acids. The clonotype was recovered from a woman in her fifties or sixties with HTLV-1-associated myelopathy (HAM/TSP). The chain carries TRBV6-2 or TRBV6-3 and TRBJ1-1; the match to TRBD1 covers 8 bases. The material sequenced was CD4+ T cells from blood. CDR3 loop: CASNQGARAFF. The CDR3 DNA follows: TGTGCCAGCAATCAGGGGGCTCGAGCTTTCTTT.